This entry lists 4 T cell receptor beta chains sequenced from one sample in a study of shared T cell receptors in the human thymus. The data were produced by immunoSEQ multiplex PCR, yet TCRdb's version contains in-frame clones alone and is incomplete. The sample shows 720,000 or so clones, 80% to 90% of them seen only once. The sample was also linked to a second study, of human thymus T cells.

The sequencing sample was made of thymocytes. These receptors were taken from a girl under three years old with a congenital heart defect.

This rearrangement joins TRBV19 to TRBJ2-2; weak D call: TRBD2 (7 bases). V was trimmed by 3 bases and J by 3 bases, leaving 14 bases between them. Germline values: CDR1 LNHDA, CDR2 SQIVND (reference sequence). The CDR3 has 16 amino acids. The CDR3 spells CASSIIGGGYTGELFF. As DNA, the CDR3 is TGTGCCAGTAGTATTATAGGGGGAGGGTACACCGGGGAGCTGTTTTTT.

CDR3 region: CGGTANTGELFF. In DNA form, the CDR3 reads TGCGGCGGGACAGCGAACACCGGGGAGCTGTTTTTT. The rearrangement joins TRBV29-1 to TRBJ2-2; D possibly corresponds to TRBD1 (7 bases). CDR3 length equals 12 residues. Germline CDR1 is SQVTM and CDR2 is ANQGSEA.

V gene TRBV7-2 combines with J gene TRBJ2-3; D is unclear. Germline V gene sequence: CDR1 SGHTA, CDR2 FQGNSA. The CDR3 has 14 residues. Trimming took off 7 bases at V and 0 bases at J, with 11 bases between the two ends. This chain's CDR3 is CASNFFGSTDTQYF. CDR3 coding DNA: TGTGCCAGCAATTTTTTCGGGAGCACAGATACGCAGTATTTT.

The J gene is TRBJ2-7, the V gene TRBV2; D may be TRBD1 (6 bases). The CDR3 is made up of 18 amino acids. Trimming stripped 2 bases from V and 7 bases from J, with 27 bases between. Germline CDR1 SNHLY, CDR2 FYNNEI. This CDR3 is CASSERVWDMGPAGEQYF. In nucleotides, the CDR3 is TGTGCCAGCAGTGAAAGGGTTTGGGACATGGGGCCCGCCGGGGAGCAGTACTTC. Variable domain in full (rest from reference TRBV2 and TRBJ2-7): EPEVTQTPSHQVTQMGQEVILRCVPISNHLYFYWYRQILGQKVEFLVSFYNNEISEKSEIFDDQFSVERPDGSNFTLKIRSTKLEDSAMYFCASSERVWDMGPAGEQYFGPGTRLTVT.